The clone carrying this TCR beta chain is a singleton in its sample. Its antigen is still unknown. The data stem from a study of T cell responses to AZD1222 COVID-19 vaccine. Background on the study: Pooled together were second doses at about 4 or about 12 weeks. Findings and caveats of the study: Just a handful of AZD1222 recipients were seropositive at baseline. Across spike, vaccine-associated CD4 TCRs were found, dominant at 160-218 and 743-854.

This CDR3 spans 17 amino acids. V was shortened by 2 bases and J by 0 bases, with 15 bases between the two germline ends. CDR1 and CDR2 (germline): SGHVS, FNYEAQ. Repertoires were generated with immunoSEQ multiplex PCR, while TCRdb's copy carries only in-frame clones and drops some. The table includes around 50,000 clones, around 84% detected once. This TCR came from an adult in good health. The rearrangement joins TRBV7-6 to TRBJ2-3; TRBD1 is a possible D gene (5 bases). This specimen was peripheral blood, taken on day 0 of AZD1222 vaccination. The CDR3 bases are TGTGCCAGCAGCTTATTCGTAAGTCAGGGAAGCACAGATACGCAGTATTTT. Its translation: CASSLFVSQGSTDTQYF.